The following is a T cell receptor (beta chain) sequence with its context. This specimen belongs to a study of blood T cell repertoires in COVID-19. Per the original data handling: The assay estimated nucleated cells by amplifying reference gene primers. Data came from immunoSEQ multiplex PCR; TCRdb stores just in-frame clones and leaves some out. V, J and clone size reflect that table, while D and trimming were determined from the DNA. The sample lists approximately 72,000 clones; approximately 85% were seen once. The CDR3 sequence is 15 residues long. CDR1 is SGHDN and CDR2 is FVKESK in the germline V gene. With 2 bases removed from V and 1 base from J, the gap between germline ends came to 9 bases.

The chain employs TRBV14 and TRBJ2-1; D gene uncertain. Source material: peripheral blood. This clonotype was sampled from a woman of 80 years or more with active or convalescent COVID-19. This CDR3 reads CASSQTRGSYNEQFF. As DNA, the CDR3 is TGTGCCAGCAGCCAAACTCGCGGTTCCTACAATGAGCAGTTCTTC.